This entry concerns a single T cell receptor beta chain. This sample was included in a study of cytomegalovirus exposure and HLA in healthy donors. PCR primers comprised 60 Vbeta and 13 Jbeta primers. Data came from immunoSEQ multiplex PCR; TCRdb stores just in-frame clones and leaves some out. This table has under 130,000 clones, approximately 66% appearing once. The clonotype originates from a woman between 50 and 59 years old in good health and CMV-seronegative. The sequenced sample consisted of PBMCs.

CDR3 amino acids: CASSLGPEQFF. CDR3 bases: TGTGCCAGCAGCTTAGGGCCGGAGCAGTTCTTC. The V gene is TRBV11-3, the J gene TRBJ2-1; no clear D gene. This CDR3 has 11 amino acids. Germline V gene lookup returns CDR1 SGHNT and CDR2 YENEEA. V dropped 1 base and J dropped 10 bases, with 5 bases sitting between them.